The source of this T cell receptor beta chain is a study of blood T cell repertoires in COVID-19 (dated by TCRdb to 2020 to 2021). With regard to the full study: The collaborator samples originated in the United States, Italy and Spain and spanned the acute and convalescent phases of COVID-19. Where available, HLA class I and class II types were taken from metadata supplied by the sample provider and were not determined by assay-based typing. The prospective study material was composed of cDNA or gDNA derived from T cells, B-cell-depleted T cells, or PBMCs. A de-identified subject ID, COVID-19 status, age in years and sex were almost always included in the sample metadata. Samples were obtained from the ongoing ImmuneRACE study (first 160 participants) and from about 1,300 subjects provided by 6 global collaborators. Deeply sampled blood TCRbeta repertoires from subjects exposed to, actively infected with, or recovered from COVID-19 were included in the dataset. The repertoires were released in a freely available public database intended as a resource for research on the immune response to SARS-CoV-2. General conclusions and limits of the study: How much clinical and demographic metadata was included differed by source and by participant, and the metadata was provided uncurated.

As for this clone: Its antigen specificity is not known. Base qualities are missing; no much larger clone stands one base away.

The collaborating institutions used their own protocols to collect whole blood in K2EDTA tubes. For TCRbeta analysis, collaborators shipped samples as frozen whole blood, isolated PBMCs, or DNA extracted from either of those sample types. The immunoSEQ Assay, a bias-controlled multiplex PCR, was used to amplify TCRbeta CDR3 regions from genomic DNA. The study's processing was this. Nucleated cell counts per sample were estimated from amplification of reference gene primers within the assay. To quantify the absolute abundance of each unique TCRbeta CDR3 rearrangement, sequence reads were collapsed and filtered. For each sample, productive Simpson clonality was calculated as the square root of Simpson's diversity index over productive rearrangements. The clones in this table, taken by TCRdb from immuneACCESS, are in-frame only. Not every clone is retained; where verified, under half of the shortfall comes from an unresolved V gene, and the cause of the rest is unknown. D and trimming come from the DNA, and the V and J calls and clone size come from that table. In this sample the table shows 200,000 to 250,000 clones, about 85% of which occur a single time. The ten biggest clones cover about 0.91% of the sample.

CDR1 and CDR2 were assigned from the germline V gene (reference sequence) as LGHDT and YNNKEL. The CDR3 measures 15 amino acids from cysteine to phenylalanine. The entry retains the CDR3 DNA only, 45 bases that are in frame from base 1. The junction carries 14 bases between V and J, which are trimmed by 1 base and 4 bases respectively. Source material: peripheral blood. This chain joins TRBV3-1 (or the pseudogene TRBV3-2) to TRBJ2-7, with TRBD1 perhaps the D gene, on 5 matching bases. This receptor was obtained from a middle-aged man with acute or convalescent COVID-19. For the CDR3, the sequence is CASSQGLQERYEQYF. The DNA sequence follows: TGTGCCAGCAGCCAAGGTTTACAGGAACGATACGAGCAGTACTTC.